These 13 T cell receptor beta chains were all obtained from the same sample, sequenced in a study of tumor-infiltrating lymphocytes in primary liver carcinoma. RNA and DNA were co-extracted from around 20-30 mg of unsorted bulk tissue. Total RNA amounting to roughly 450 ng was the source from which TCR beta cDNA was made with a constant-region primer. Three nested multiplex PCR rounds of slightly modified ARM-PCR generated TCR beta libraries. TRBV1-TRBV30 forward primers paired with a C-beta reverse primer were used in the first two PCR rounds, which ran approximately 10 cycles each. TCRdb called the multiplex PCR reads again in MiXCR, with one record for every CDR3 protein. The table records approximately 73,000 distinct CDR3 sequences, around 75% of them present only once. Sequencing used liver tumor tissue from sampling region 4. The subset was: tumor region T4, right-lateral pole. These TCRs come from a woman aged 60-75 years with primary liver carcinoma and hepatitis B virus infection.

Ten or more counts support this clonotype. The chain uses TRBV5-1 and TRBJ2-1; 9 bases are shared with TRBD1. This CDR3 spans 14 amino acids. The junction had 4 bases not matched to a gene; V was cut back by 0 bases and J by 9 bases. Germline CDR1 SGHRS, CDR2 YFSETQ. CDR3 sequence: CASSLGDRVSEQFF. In nucleotides, the CDR3 is TGCGCCAGCAGCTTGGGGGACAGGGTCAGTGAGCAGTTCTTC. The variable domain in full, with the rest retrieved from reference TRBV5-1 and TRBJ2-1, is KAGVTQTPRYLIKTRGQQVTLSCSPISGHRSVSWYQQTPGQGLQFLFEYFSETQRNKGNFPGRFSGRQFSNSRSEMNVSTLELGDSALYLCASSLGDRVSEQFFGPGTRLTVL.

Regarding this clonotype: One end of the junction fails to match germline, which may point to a read error. The rearrangement uses TRBV6-5 and TRBJ2-7; D is ambiguous. Germline lookup yields CDR1 MNHEY and CDR2 SVGAGI. CDR3 size: 15 residues. The CDR3 spells CTSSYSVHDYHEQYF. The DNA of the CDR3 is TGTACCAGCAGTTACTCGGTCCACGATTACCACGAGCAGTATTTC.

This clonotype is a singleton in its sample. The chain recombines TRBV7-9 with TRBJ2-1, with a tentative D call TRBD2 (5 bases). V lost 5 bases and J lost 4, with 18 bases in between. Germline values: CDR1 SEHNR, CDR2 FQNEAQ (reference sequence). The CDR3 contains 16 residues. DNA of the CDR3: TGTGCCAGCAGCCCCAGATCGGCGGGTGTTTACAATGAGCAGTTCTTC. It is translated as CASSPRSAGVYNEQFF.

The V call is TRBV27, the J call TRBJ2-7, with 15 bases aligning to TRBD2. Germline CDR1 reads MNHEY; CDR2 reads SMNVEV (reference sequence). This CDR3 is 16 amino acids long. The trim removed 0 bases at V and 8 bases at J, leaving 5 bases unmatched. The CDR3, as DNA: TGTGCCAGCAGTTTATCTACGGGACTAGCGGGAGGACAGCAGTACTTC. Translation: CASSLSTGLAGGQQYF.

A remark on this clonotype: The junction departs from germline at one end; a sequencing error may be responsible. The chain recombines TRBV5-5 with TRBJ2-1; perhaps TRBD2 as D (6 bases). Germline V gives CDR1 SGHKS, CDR2 YYEKEE (reference sequence). The CDR3 spans 15 residues. CDR3 sequence (DNA): TGTGCCAGCAGGTTGCGCGGGGCTGAAACCAATGAACAGTTCTTC. Protein sequence: CASRLRGAETNEQFF. Complete variable domain (other parts from reference TRBV5-5 and TRBJ2-1): DAGVTQSPTHLIKTRGQQVTLRCSPISGHKSVSWYQQVLGQGPQFIFQYYEKEERGRGNFPDRFSARQFPNYSSELNVNALLLGDSALYLCASRLRGAETNEQFFGPGTRLTVL.

A remark on this clonotype: Given the absence of the conserved phenylalanine or tryptophan at the CDR3 end, a read error is likely. The CDR3 loop is CASTSGALGNQAQHL. The CDR3 DNA sequence: TGTGCCAGCACTTCCGGGGCTTTGGGCAATCAGGCCCAGCATTTA. V and J are TRBV6-1 and TRBJ1-5; D possibly corresponds to TRBD1 (5 bases). Germline V gene lookup returns CDR1 MNHNS and CDR2 SASEGT. The CDR3 spans 15 residues.

Note on this clonotype: One end of the junction varies from germline; a read error may be responsible. The chain recombines TRBV4-1 with TRBJ2-1, with 8 bases aligning to TRBD2. The CDR3 totals 16 residues. Germline CDR1 reads MGHRA; CDR2 reads YSYEKL. The CDR3 is CASSQEPGGKYDEQSF. The CDR3 DNA reads TGCGCCAGCAGCCAAGAGCCGGGAGGGAAGTACGATGAGCAGTCCTTC.

This clonotype was counted many times. The V gene is TRBV12-5, the J gene TRBJ1-4, with D unclear. Trimming left V 1 base short and J 0 bases short, with 6 bases between. The CDR3 runs to 15 residues. Germline CDR1 and CDR2: LGHNT and FRNRAP. CDR3 protein: CASGLGSATNEKLFF. The DNA of the CDR3 is TGTGCTAGTGGTTTGGGAAGTGCAACTAATGAAAAACTGTTTTTT.

This clonotype appeared many times. The rearrangement uses TRBV6-5 and TRBJ1-4, with D possibly TRBD1 on 6 matching bases. The germline V and J ends were trimmed by 6 bases and 8 bases, with 13 bases remaining between them. Germline CDR1 is MNHEY and CDR2 is SVGAGI. This CDR3 comprises 13 residues. The CDR3, as DNA: TGTGCCAGCAGCCGAGGCAGGGGAGAAAAACTGTTTTTT. Protein product: CASSRGRGEKLFF.

This clonotype was counted ten times or more. V gene TRBV5-5 combines with J gene TRBJ2-1; maybe TRBD2 (6 bases). V was pared by 4 bases and J by 1 base, with 21 bases between. Germline V gene lookup returns CDR1 SGHKS and CDR2 YYEKEE (reference sequence). The CDR3 loop spans 18 amino acids. This CDR3 is CASSPEGGRANSYNEQFF. Written as DNA, the CDR3 is TGTGCCAGCAGCCCGGAGGGCGGCAGGGCAAATTCCTACAATGAGCAGTTCTTC.

This clonotype has a single count. Its ends do not fully match the called genes, so a read error is possible. The CDR3 loop reads CSVTGRDSYNEQFF. The CDR3 coding sequence is TGTAGCGTTACCGGGAGAGACTCCTACAATGAGCAGTTCTTC. This rearrangement joins TRBV29-1 to TRBJ2-1, with a tentative D call TRBD2 (6 bases). Germline V CDR1 and CDR2: SQVTM, ANQGSEA. CDR3 length: 14 residues.

Remarks on this clonotype: This may stem from a read error, because a much larger clone lies one nucleotide away. The chain has TRBV14 and TRBJ2-1, with 9 bases lining up with TRBD2. Germline values: CDR1 SGHDN, CDR2 FVKESK. The CDR3 is 14 amino acids. The CDR3 reads CVSSRVGAGGPDFF. The CDR3 region has the DNA TGTGTCAGCAGCCGGGTGGGCGCGGGAGGGCCTGATTTCTTC. The whole variable domain, filled in from reference TRBV14 and TRBJ2-1, reads EAGVTQFPSHSVIEKGQTVTLRCDPISGHDNLYWYRRVMGKEIKFLLHFVKESKQDESGMPNNRFLAERTGGTYSTLKVQPAELEDSGVYFCVSSRVGAGGPDFFGPGTRLTVL.

The chain employs TRBV5-1 and TRBJ2-7; D is perhaps TRBD1 or TRBD2 (5 bases each). Germline CDR1 and CDR2: SGHRS and YFSETQ. V lost 6 bases, J lost 1 base, and 17 bases lay in between. CDR3 length equals 15 residues. The CDR3 nucleotides are TGCGCCAGCAACCCCGGGACGATGAGTTCCTACGAGCAGTACTTC. This gives the protein CASNPGTMSSYEQYF.